A selection of T cell receptor beta chains follows, all from one sample in a study of CD8 T cells in Susac syndrome. Using its own MiXCR run on the immunoSEQ multiplex PCR reads, TCRdb lists one record per CDR3 protein. The sample yields 180,000 or so distinct CDR3 sequences, roughly 95% seen once. Sequenced sample: CD4+ T cells from PBMCs. Receptors were obtained from a human donor in good health. The CDR3 runs from the conserved cysteine through the conserved F or W. A D gene is named only where the DNA matches it firmly. Rows give clone size only sometimes, using once, few, many, or a class for an expanded clone.

size | J | D | V | CDR3 | DNA
. | TRBJ2-7 | . | TRBV7-2 | CASSPWEKPYEQYF | TGTGCCAGCAGCCCATGGGAGAAACCGTACGAGCAGTACTTC
few | TRBJ2-1 | . | TRBV2 | CASSVGNEQFF | TGTGCCAGCAGTGTGGGTAATGAGCAGTTCTTC
. | TRBJ1-2 | . | TRBV24-1 | CATSGLTTGYTF | TGTGCCACCAGCGGTCTAACTACTGGCTACACCTTC
once | TRBJ2-7 | . | TRBV29-1 | CSVEAGDEQYF | TGCAGCGTCGAAGCAGGTGACGAGCAGTACTTC
. | TRBJ2-5 | . | TRBV1 | CTSSLWQTQYF | TGCACCAGCAGCTTGTGGCAGACCCAGTACTTC
. | TRBJ1-2 | . | TRBV28 | CASSFGRGYGYTF | TGTGCCAGCAGTTTTGGGAGAGGCTATGGCTACACCTTC
. | TRBJ2-5 | . | TRBV18 | CASSPAHQETQYF | TGTGCCAGCTCACCAGCCCATCAAGAGACCCAGTACTTC
. | TRBJ2-5 | TRBD1 | TRBV9 | CASSVEGGRETQYF | TGTGCCAGCAGCGTAGAAGGGGGCAGGGAGACCCAGTACTTC
. | TRBJ1-1 | . | TRBV7-9 | CASRTDSETEAFF | TGTGCCAGCAGGACGGACAGTGAGACTGAAGCTTTCTTT
. | TRBJ2-3 | TRBD1 | TRBV27 | CASPGQGSDTQYF | TGTGCCTCCCCGGGACAGGGTTCAGATACGCAGTATTTT
. | TRBJ2-2 | . | TRBV3-1 | CASSQDPGGRPNTGELFF | TGTGCCAGCAGCCAAGATCCCGGAGGGAGACCGAACACCGGGGAGCTGTTTTTT
. | TRBJ2-3 | TRBD2 | TRBV20-1 | CSARGPAGRADTQYF | TGCAGTGCTAGAGGTCCAGCGGGAAGGGCAGATACGCAGTATTTT
. | TRBJ2-7 | . | TRBV1 | CTSSHLGAGGPSYEQYF | TGCACCAGCAGCCACCTCGGGGCGGGAGGCCCATCCTACGAGCAGTACTTC
. | TRBJ2-5 | . | TRBV5-4 | CASSSRTRETQYF | TGTGCCAGCAGCTCCCGGACTCGAGAGACCCAGTACTTC
. | TRBJ2-7 | . | TRBV20-1 | CSASETSYEQYF | TGCAGTGCTAGTGAGACCTCCTACGAGCAGTACTTC
. | TRBJ2-3 | . | TRBV29-1 | CSVEDRNGSLTGDTQYF | TGCAGCGTTGAAGATAGGAACGGGAGCCTTACGGGAGATACGCAGTATTTT
. | TRBJ1-2 | . | TRBV9 | CASSVGFGRYGYTF | TGTGCCAGCAGCGTAGGTTTCGGACGCTATGGCTACACCTTC
. | TRBJ2-1 | TRBD1 | TRBV7-9 | CASSSGTGSEQFF | TGTGCCAGCAGCAGCGGGACAGGGAGTGAGCAGTTCTTC
. | TRBJ2-1 | TRBD2 | TRBV9 | CASSPRGLADHNEQFF | TGTGCCAGCAGCCCTCGTGGGCTAGCGGACCACAATGAGCAGTTCTTC
. | TRBJ2-3 | . | TRBV20-1 | CSANKGEFGDTQYF | TGCAGTGCTAACAAGGGCGAGTTCGGTGATACGCAGTATTTT
. | TRBJ1-2 | . | TRBV12-3/TRBV12-4 | CASSPGQSTEPGGYTF | TGTGCCAGCAGTCCCGGACAGAGCACCGAACCGGGTGGCTACACCTTC
. | TRBJ2-7 | . | TRBV28 | CATGADEQYF | TGTGCCACCGGGGCAGATGAGCAGTACTTC
. | TRBJ2-5 | TRBD1 | TRBV7-9 | CASSRDRSKETQYF | TGTGCCAGCAGCCGGGACAGGTCCAAAGAGACCCAGTACTTC
. | TRBJ1-1 | . | TRBV29-1 | CSVDNMNTEAFF | TGCAGCGTCGATAACATGAACACTGAAGCTTTCTTT
. | TRBJ2-3 | . | TRBV7-8 | CASSLALSSGADTQYF | TGTGCCAGCAGCTTAGCGCTAAGTTCTGGGGCAGATACGCAGTATTTT
. | TRBJ2-6 | . | TRBV30 | CAWSVRSGANVLTF | TGTGCCTGGAGTGTCCGGTCTGGGGCCAACGTCCTGACTTTC
. | TRBJ1-2 | . | TRBV4-3 | CASSQQGEGVYGYTF | TGCGCCAGCAGCCAACAGGGAGAGGGGGTCTATGGCTACACCTTC
. | TRBJ2-3 | TRBD2 | TRBV27 | CASSSKGLWAGGTTDTQYF | TGTGCCAGCAGTTCTAAGGGCCTCTGGGCGGGAGGCACCACAGATACGCAGTATTTT
. | TRBJ1-4 | . | TRBV29-1 | CSVEVLGALNEKLFF | TGCAGCGTTGAGGTCTTGGGGGCGCTTAATGAAAAACTGTTTTTT
. | TRBJ2-5 | TRBD2 | TRBV6-5 | CASSYGEGLAGVKTQYF | TGTGCCAGCAGTTACGGCGAAGGGCTAGCGGGAGTAAAGACCCAGTACTTC
. | TRBJ2-7 | TRBD1 | TRBV2 | CATTPGTGGKVHEQYF | TGTGCCACCACCCCAGGGACAGGGGGAAAGGTCCACGAGCAGTACTTC
. | TRBJ1-5 | . | TRBV27 | CASSFGSSNQPQHF | TGTGCCAGCAGTTTCGGCAGTAGCAATCAGCCCCAGCATTTT
. | TRBJ2-1 | TRBD2 | TRBV20-1 | CSASVAGGHYNEQFF | TGCAGTGCTAGCGTAGCGGGAGGCCACTACAATGAGCAGTTCTTC
. | TRBJ1-5 | . | TRBV29-1 | CSVGGGLQPQHF | TGCAGCGTTGGTGGGGGGCTTCAGCCCCAGCATTTT
. | TRBJ2-2 | . | TRBV9 | CASSVEIAPNTGELFF | TGTGCCAGCAGCGTAGAGATAGCGCCGAACACCGGGGAGCTGTTTTTT
. | TRBJ2-7 | TRBD2 | TRBV27 | CASQHLGREQDEQYF | TGTGCCAGCCAGCATTTGGGGCGGGAGCAAGACGAGCAGTACTTC
. | TRBJ2-1 | TRBD1 | TRBV12-3/TRBV12-4 | CASSPDRGTNNEQFF | TGTGCCAGCAGTCCGGACAGGGGCACCAACAATGAGCAGTTCTTC
. | TRBJ2-3 | TRBD2 | TRBV7-3 | CASSSGLAKDTQYF | TGTGCCAGCAGCTCCGGACTAGCGAAGGATACGCAGTATTTT
. | TRBJ2-5 | . | TRBV29-1 | CSVGENFQETQYF | TGCAGCGTTGGGGAGAACTTCCAAGAGACCCAGTACTTC
once | TRBJ2-7 | . | TRBV5-1 | CASSSTSSPLPSYEQYF | TGCGCCAGCAGCTCTACCTCCTCCCCTCTCCCCTCCTACGAGCAGTACTTC
. | TRBJ2-3 | . | TRBV30 | CAWRWTGDTQYF | TGTGCCTGGAGGTGGACTGGCGATACGCAGTATTTT
. | TRBJ2-7 | TRBD1 | TRBV28 | CASSLLGTGGSIPQYF | TGTGCCAGCAGTTTGTTGGGGACAGGGGGCTCGATCCCACAGTACTTC
once | TRBJ2-3 | TRBD2 | TRBV20-1 | CSARVWAGVGTDTQYF | TGCAGTGCTAGAGTGTGGGCGGGAGTGGGCACAGATACGCAGTATTTT
. | TRBJ2-1 | TRBD2 | TRBV12-5 | CASGQSGTNNEQFF | TGTGCTAGTGGTCAAAGCGGGACGAACAATGAGCAGTTCTTC
. | TRBJ2-2 | . | TRBV29-1 | CSVDRANTGELFF | TGCAGCGTTGACAGAGCGAACACCGGGGAGCTGTTTTTT
. | TRBJ2-7 | TRBD1 | TRBV20-1 | CSASDRYYEQYF | TGCAGTGCTTCGGACAGGTATTACGAGCAGTACTTC